This T cell receptor beta chain originates from a study of CD8 T cells in Susac syndrome. Trimming took 4 bases from V and 7 from J; bases not matched to a gene: 7. Germline V CDR1 and CDR2: SGHTA, FQGTGA. The CDR3 has 15 residues. Roughly 0.5 to 1 ug RNA was reverse transcribed with random hexamers. Amplification of the TCR beta CDR3 was carried out by immunoSEQ multiplex PCR, which spanned a total of 54 Vbeta and 13 Jbeta segments. TCRdb redid the calling of the immunoSEQ multiplex PCR reads with MiXCR, one entry per CDR3 protein. The repertoire consists of under 200,000 distinct CDR3 sequences, with approximately 93% occurring once and the leading ten covering 0.09% to 0.12%.

The receptor's source is a human donor in good health. The chain carries TRBV7-3 and TRBJ2-1; 10 nucleotides line up with TRBD1. The sequenced sample consisted of CD4+ T cells from PBMCs. In nucleotides, the CDR3 is TGTGCCAGCAGCTCCCCGGGACAGGGGTCGAATGAGCAGTTCTTC. Translated: CASSSPGQGSNEQFF.